One and the same sample provided the 15 T cell receptor beta chains below, sequenced in a study of tumor-infiltrating lymphocytes in localized non-small cell lung cancer. Using immunoSEQ multiplex PCR, the repertoire was profiled, and TCRdb retains in-frame clones only, with some absent. The sample lists about 18,000 clones, just under 80% seen once, with 4.9% in the top ten. Sample: lung tumor tissue. Receptor source: a human donor with non-small cell lung cancer.

The chain joins TRBV7-9 to TRBJ1-4, with D unresolved. Trimming took off 6 bases at V and 7 bases at J, with 9 bases between the two ends. Germline-derived CDR1 and CDR2 are SEHNR and FQNEAQ (reference sequence). The CDR3 is 12 residues long. This chain's CDR3 is CASSRSPEKLFF. CDR3 DNA: TGTGCCAGCAGTCGCAGCCCTGAAAAACTGTTTTTT. Variable domain in full (rest from reference TRBV7-9 and TRBJ1-4): DTGVSQNPRHKITKRGQNVTFRCDPISEHNRLYWYRQTLGQGPEFLTYFQNEAQLEKSRLLSDRFSAERPKGSFSTLEIQRTEQGDSAMYLCASSRSPEKLFFGSGTQLSVL.

This chain joins TRBV2 and TRBJ2-7, with a possible D match to TRBD1 (5 bases). Trimming took off 6 bases at V and 4 bases at J, with 22 bases between the two ends. This CDR3 has 16 amino acids. CDR1 is SNHLY and CDR2 is FYNNEI in the germline V gene. CDR3 region: CASRVGAHPKAYEQYF. CDR3 DNA sequence: TGTGCCAGCAGGGTAGGGGCCCACCCTAAGGCTTACGAGCAGTACTTC. Full variable domain (rest looked up from reference TRBV2 and TRBJ2-7): EPEVTQTPSHQVTQMGQEVILRCVPISNHLYFYWYRQILGQKVEFLVSFYNNEISEKSEIFDDQFSVERPDGSNFTLKIRSTKLEDSAMYFCASRVGAHPKAYEQYFGPGTRLTVT.

This clone appeared once. This sequence joins TRBV6-1 and TRBJ2-1; maybe TRBD1 (5 bases). The CDR3 totals 13 residues. The germline V gene has CDR1 MNHNS and CDR2 SASEGT. The V end lost 8 bases, the J end lost 1 base, and 9 bases lay between the germline ends. The CDR3 DNA is TGTGCCAGCGGGTGGACATCCTACAATGAGCAGTTCTTC. It yields the protein CASGWTSYNEQFF.

This sequence joins TRBV19 and TRBJ1-5; TRBD1 aligns across 11 bases. The CDR3 is 16 amino acids. V shed 5 bases, J shed 6 bases, and the junction held 9 bases outside the gene matches. CDR1 is LNHDA and CDR2 is SQIVND in the germline V gene (reference sequence). CDR3 region: CASSVGQGAMIQPQHF. The CDR3 bases are TGTGCCAGTAGTGTCGGACAGGGGGCGATGATTCAGCCCCAGCATTTT.

This chain uses TRBV4-3 with TRBJ2-1, with TRBD2 as a possible D gene (5 bases). Germline loops: CDR1 LGHNA, CDR2 YSLEER. This CDR3 is 17 amino acids long. Trimming took 1 base from V and 4 from J, leaving 17 bases between them. In DNA form, the CDR3 reads TGCGCCAGCAGCCAAGTGACGGGATGGAAGGCGTACAATGAGCAGTTCTTC. It yields the protein CASSQVTGWKAYNEQFF.

This chain connects TRBV7-2 to TRBJ2-1, with D unresolved. The CDR3 contains 13 residues. Germline values: CDR1 SGHTA, CDR2 FQGNSA. Trimming removed 5 bases from V and 10 bases from J, with 15 bases in between. CDR3 in DNA: TGTGCCAGCAGCACCTCTCCGGAGAGAGAGCAGTTCTTC. Translating it yields CASSTSPEREQFF.

The chain has TRBV6-1 and TRBJ2-7; D gene uncertain. V was clipped by 5 bases and J by 0 bases, with 8 bases between them. Germline CDR1 and CDR2: MNHNS and SASEGT. The CDR3 spans 13 residues. The CDR3 bases are TGTGCCAGCAGTCTACAGAACTCCTACGAGCAGTACTTC. Its translation is CASSLQNSYEQYF.

This chain joins TRBV5-6 and TRBJ2-7; D is unresolved. The V gene's germline CDR1 is SGHDT and CDR2 YYEEEE. V was clipped by 1 base and J by 3 bases, with 17 bases between them. The CDR3 loop spans 16 amino acids. CDR3 amino acids: CASSLYPLAWNYEQYF. The DNA for the CDR3 is TGTGCCAGCAGCTTGTACCCGTTGGCCTGGAACTACGAGCAGTACTTC.

The chain has TRBV19 and TRBJ1-5; tentative D call: TRBD1 (5 bases). This CDR3 spans 15 amino acids. From germline, CDR1 is LNHDA and CDR2 SQIVND (reference sequence). Trimming took off 4 bases at V and 1 base at J, with 11 bases between the two ends. The CDR3 loop reads CASSREGSSNQPQHF. The CDR3 DNA reads TGTGCCAGTAGTAGGGAGGGGTCAAGCAATCAGCCCCAGCATTTT.

The chain carries TRBV29-1 and TRBJ2-5, with TRBD2 as a possible D gene (5 bases). This CDR3 has 12 amino acids. Per germline, CDR1 SQVTM and CDR2 ANQGSEA. The V end was cut by 2 bases, the J end by 4 bases, with 8 bases between. Here the CDR3 DNA reads TGCAGCGTTGAACCCGGAGGAGAGACCCAGTACTTC. This translates into CSVEPGGETQYF.

The DNA for the CDR3 is TGCGCCAGCAGCTTCGGGACTAGCGGCTACGAGCAGTACTTC. As protein: CASSFGTSGYEQYF. V is TRBV5-1 and J is TRBJ2-7; 11 nucleotides agree with TRBD2. The CDR3 length is 14 residues. The germline gives CDR1 SGHRS, CDR2 YFSETQ. V lost 2 bases to trimming and J lost 3 bases; unmatched junction nucleotides: 1.

The chain employs TRBV29-1 and TRBJ1-2; unclear D gene. The CDR3 contains 13 residues. V was cut by 7 bases and J by 1 base, with 13 bases left in between. Germline V gene lookup returns CDR1 SQVTM and CDR2 ANQGSEA. The CDR3 DNA follows: TGCAGCGCCAGCAACCTACATAACTATGGCTACACCTTC. Protein sequence: CSASNLHNYGYTF.

The rearrangement uses TRBV5-6 and TRBJ2-7, with 12 nucleotides matching TRBD1. The CDR3 length is 16 residues. The V segment lost 3 bases and the J segment 4 bases; nucleotides outside the gene matches: 8. Germline loops: CDR1 SGHDT, CDR2 YYEEEE. The chain's CDR3 is CASSSYRDRGLYEQYF. The CDR3 region has the DNA TGTGCCAGCAGCTCGTACCGGGACAGGGGGCTGTACGAGCAGTACTTC.

V and J are TRBV6-5 and TRBJ1-2; D possibly corresponds to TRBD1 (5 bases). Germline-derived CDR1 and CDR2 are MNHEY and SVGAGI. There are 12 residues in the CDR3. Trimming stripped 6 bases from V and 3 bases from J, with 8 bases between. CDR3 sequence (DNA): TGTGCCAGCAGGGCAGGGCACTATGGCTACACCTTC. Its translation is CASRAGHYGYTF.

This chain joins TRBV4-1 and TRBJ2-6; TRBD1 is a possible D gene (6 bases). Trimming removed 1 base at V and 2 bases at J, with 12 bases between. Germline V lookup: CDR1 MGHRA, CDR2 YSYEKL. This CDR3 spans 17 amino acids. Here the CDR3 DNA reads TGCGCCAGCAGCCAAGCAAGGACAGAGGCTGGGGCCAACGTCCTGACTTTC. This translates into CASSQARTEAGANVLTF.